This T cell receptor (beta chain) was recorded in a study of blood T cell repertoires in COVID-19. Turning to the study itself: From T cells, B-cell-depleted T cells, or PBMCs came the material, which was cDNA or gDNA.

The CDR3 consists of 15 residues. V was cut by 4 bases and J by 2 bases, with 12 bases left in between. CDR1 and CDR2 (germline): SGDLS, YYNGEE. Libraries were prepared by immunoSEQ multiplex PCR; TCRdb keeps only in-frame clonotypes and omits some of them. This table holds about 100,000 clones, roughly 92% found once. The origin of this receptor is a man aged 45-65 years with active COVID-19. The genes are TRBV9 and TRBJ2-2; D is possibly TRBD1 (6 bases). Sequencing was carried out using peripheral blood. CDR3 in amino acids: CASSPRQANTGELFF. The CDR3 DNA follows: TGTGCCAGCAGCCCCCGACAGGCAAACACCGGGGAGCTGTTTTTT. Combining the CDR3 with reference TRBV9 and TRBJ2-2 gives the whole variable domain DSGVTQTPKHLITATGQRVTLRCSPRSGDLSVYWYQQSLDQGLQFLIQYYNGEERAKGNILERFSAQQFPDLHSELNLSSLELGDSALYFCASSPRQANTGELFFGEGSRLTVL.